The T cell receptor beta chain described here comes from a study of blood T cell repertoires in COVID-19. About the research overall: Nucleic acid was either cDNA or gDNA, and it came from T cells, B-cell-depleted T cells, or PBMCs.

Seattle enrolled patients during active infection and tracked them longitudinally. Germline loops: CDR1 LGHDT, CDR2 YNNKEL (reference sequence). The CDR3 loop spans 17 amino acids. Trimming shortened V by 1 base and J by 3 bases, and 19 bases separated the two germline ends. The assay was immunoSEQ multiplex PCR, and TCRdb's table has in-frame clones only and misses some. The data contain approximately 270,000 clones, approximately 85% of them singletons. The sequenced sample was peripheral blood. The genes are TRBV3-1 (or the pseudogene TRBV3-2) and TRBJ2-7; D is possibly TRBD2 (6 bases). The source is a human donor with COVID-19, enrolled during active disease. The donor label of this sample is uncertain. CDR3 protein: CASSQAPGNGGIYEQYF. The CDR3 DNA sequence: TGTGCCAGCAGCCAAGCCCCGGGAAACGGGGGAATCTACGAGCAGTACTTC.